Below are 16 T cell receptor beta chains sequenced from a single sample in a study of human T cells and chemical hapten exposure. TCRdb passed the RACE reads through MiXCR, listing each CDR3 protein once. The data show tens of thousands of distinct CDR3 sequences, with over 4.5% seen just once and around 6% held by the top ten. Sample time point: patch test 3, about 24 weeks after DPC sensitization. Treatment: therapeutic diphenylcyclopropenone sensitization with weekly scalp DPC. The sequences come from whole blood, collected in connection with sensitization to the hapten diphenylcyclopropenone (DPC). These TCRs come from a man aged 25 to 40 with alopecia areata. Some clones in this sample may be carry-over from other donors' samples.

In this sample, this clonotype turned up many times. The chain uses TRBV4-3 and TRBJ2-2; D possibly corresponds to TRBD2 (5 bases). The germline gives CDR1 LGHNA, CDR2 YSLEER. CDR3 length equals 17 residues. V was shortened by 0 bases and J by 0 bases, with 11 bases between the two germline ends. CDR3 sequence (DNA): TGCGCCAGCAGCCAAGATCGGGAACGGACGAACACCGGGGAGCTGTTTTTT. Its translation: CASSQDRERTNTGELFF.

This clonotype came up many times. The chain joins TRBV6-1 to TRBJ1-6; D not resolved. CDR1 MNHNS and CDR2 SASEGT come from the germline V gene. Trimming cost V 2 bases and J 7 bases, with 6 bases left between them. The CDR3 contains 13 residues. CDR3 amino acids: CASSEKVNSPLHF. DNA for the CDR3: TGTGCCAGCAGTGAAAAAGTGAATTCACCCCTCCACTTT.

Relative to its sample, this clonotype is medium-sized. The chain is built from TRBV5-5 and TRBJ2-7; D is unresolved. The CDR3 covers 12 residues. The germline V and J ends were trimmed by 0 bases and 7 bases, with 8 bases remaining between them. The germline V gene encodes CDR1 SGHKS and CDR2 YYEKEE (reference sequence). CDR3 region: CASSLVGGEQYF. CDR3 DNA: TGTGCCAGCAGCTTGGTGGGTGGAGAGCAGTACTTC.

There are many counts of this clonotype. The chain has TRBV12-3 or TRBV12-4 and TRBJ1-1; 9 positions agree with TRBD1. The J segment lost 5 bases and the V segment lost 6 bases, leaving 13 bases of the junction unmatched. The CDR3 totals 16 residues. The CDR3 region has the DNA TGTGCCAGCAGGGCCTCTACAGGGGGCGCAGATACTGAAGCTTTCTTT. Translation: CASRASTGGADTEAFF.

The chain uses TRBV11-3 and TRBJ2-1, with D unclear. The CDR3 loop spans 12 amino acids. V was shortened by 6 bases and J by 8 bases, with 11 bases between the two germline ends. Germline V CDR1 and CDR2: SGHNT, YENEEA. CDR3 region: CASSPGLDEQFF. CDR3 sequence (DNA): TGTGCCAGCAGTCCTGGTCTCGATGAGCAGTTCTTC. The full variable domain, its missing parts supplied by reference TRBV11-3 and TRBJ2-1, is EAGVVQSPRYKIIEKKQPVAFWCNPISGHNTLYWYLQNLGQGPELLIRYENEEAVDDSQLPKDRFSAERLKGVDSTLKIQPAELGDSAVYLCASSPGLDEQFFGPGTRLTVL.

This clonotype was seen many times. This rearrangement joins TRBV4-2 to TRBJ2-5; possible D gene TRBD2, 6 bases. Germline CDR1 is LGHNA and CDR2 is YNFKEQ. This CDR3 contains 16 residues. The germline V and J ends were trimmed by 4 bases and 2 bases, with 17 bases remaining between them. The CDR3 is CASSRAPGLEQETQYF. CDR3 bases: TGTGCCAGCAGCCGAGCCCCGGGACTCGAACAAGAGACCCAGTACTTC.

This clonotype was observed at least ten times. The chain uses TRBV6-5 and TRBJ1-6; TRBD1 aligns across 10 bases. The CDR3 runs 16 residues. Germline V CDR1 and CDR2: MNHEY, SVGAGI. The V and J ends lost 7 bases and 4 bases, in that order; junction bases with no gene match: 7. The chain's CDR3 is CASTLTGGVYNSPLHF. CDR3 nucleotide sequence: TGTGCCAGCACCCTGACAGGGGGCGTTTATAATTCACCCCTCCACTTT.

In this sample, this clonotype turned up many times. Here the CDR3 reads CSVGRDSYNEQFF. In DNA, the CDR3 is TGCAGCGTTGGGCGAGACAGCTACAATGAGCAGTTCTTC. This chain connects TRBV29-1 to TRBJ2-1; possibly TRBD1 for D (5 bases). Germline CDR1 reads SQVTM; CDR2 reads ANQGSEA. V was cut by 4 bases and J by 3 bases, with 10 bases left in between. The CDR3 has 13 amino acids.

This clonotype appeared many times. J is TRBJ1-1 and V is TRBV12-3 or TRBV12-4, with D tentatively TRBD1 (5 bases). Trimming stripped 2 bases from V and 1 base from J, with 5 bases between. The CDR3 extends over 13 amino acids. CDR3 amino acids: CASSLTGNTEAFF. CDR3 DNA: TGTGCCAGCAGTTTAACAGGGAACACTGAAGCTTTCTTT.

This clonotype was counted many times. CDR3 nucleotide sequence: TGTGCCAGCAGTTTACCCCTAGCTCCCTCTCGTGAGCAGTTCTTC. This encodes CASSLPLAPSREQFF. V and J are TRBV27 and TRBJ2-1; possible D gene TRBD2, 5 bases. The CDR3 is 15 residues long. V was shortened by 2 bases and J by 9 bases, with 17 bases between the two germline ends. Germline V gives CDR1 MNHEY, CDR2 SMNVEV (reference sequence).

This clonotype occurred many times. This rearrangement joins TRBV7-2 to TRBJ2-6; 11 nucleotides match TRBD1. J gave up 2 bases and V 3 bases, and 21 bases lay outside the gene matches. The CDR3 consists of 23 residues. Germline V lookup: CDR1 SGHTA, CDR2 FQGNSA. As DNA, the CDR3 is TGTGCCAGCAGCTTCCCCTCGAGTCCCCGAGGACGGGACAGGGGGACTGGGGCCAACGTCCTGACTTTC. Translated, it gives CASSFPSSPRGRDRGTGANVLTF.

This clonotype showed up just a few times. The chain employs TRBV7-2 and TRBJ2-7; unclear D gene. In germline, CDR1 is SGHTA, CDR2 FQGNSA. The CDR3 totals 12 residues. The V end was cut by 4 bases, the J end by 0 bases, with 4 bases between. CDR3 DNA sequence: TGTGCCAGCAGCTCCGTCTCCTACGAGCAGTACTTC. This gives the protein CASSSVSYEQYF.

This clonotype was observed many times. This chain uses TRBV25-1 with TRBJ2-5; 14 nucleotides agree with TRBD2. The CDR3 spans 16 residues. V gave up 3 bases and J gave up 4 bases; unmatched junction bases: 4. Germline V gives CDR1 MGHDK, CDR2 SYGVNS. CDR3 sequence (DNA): TGTGCCAGCAGTGAGGACGGACTAGCGGGGGGAGAGACCCAGTACTTC. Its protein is CASSEDGLAGGETQYF.

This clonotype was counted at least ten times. The CDR3 sequence is CASSQDLGTQYF. The DNA of the CDR3 is TGCGCCAGCAGCCAAGATCTGGGGACCCAGTACTTC. J is TRBJ2-5 and V is TRBV4-1; D not certain. CDR3 size: 12 residues. V was cut by 0 bases and J by 7 bases, with 6 bases left in between. Germline values: CDR1 MGHRA, CDR2 YSYEKL.

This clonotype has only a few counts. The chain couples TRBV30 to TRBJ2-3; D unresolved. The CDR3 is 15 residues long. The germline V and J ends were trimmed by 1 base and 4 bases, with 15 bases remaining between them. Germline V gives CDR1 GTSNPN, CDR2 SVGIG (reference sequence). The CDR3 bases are TGTGCCTGGAGTGCCGACAATTATGACGCAGATACGCAGTATTTT. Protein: CAWSADNYDADTQYF. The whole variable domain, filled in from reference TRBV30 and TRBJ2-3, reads SQTIHQWPATLVQPVGSPLSLECTVEGTSNPNLYWYRQAAGRGLQLLFYSVGIGQISSEVPQNLSASRPQDRQFILSSKKLLLSDSGFYLCAWSADNYDADTQYFGPGTRLTVL.

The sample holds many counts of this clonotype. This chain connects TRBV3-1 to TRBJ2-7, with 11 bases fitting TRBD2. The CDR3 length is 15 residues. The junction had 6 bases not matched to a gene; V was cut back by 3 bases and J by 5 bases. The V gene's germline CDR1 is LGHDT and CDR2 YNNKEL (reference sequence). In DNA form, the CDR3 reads TGTGCCAGCAGCCATGCTAGCGGGAGGAGGGACGAGCAGTACTTC. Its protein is CASSHASGRRDEQYF.